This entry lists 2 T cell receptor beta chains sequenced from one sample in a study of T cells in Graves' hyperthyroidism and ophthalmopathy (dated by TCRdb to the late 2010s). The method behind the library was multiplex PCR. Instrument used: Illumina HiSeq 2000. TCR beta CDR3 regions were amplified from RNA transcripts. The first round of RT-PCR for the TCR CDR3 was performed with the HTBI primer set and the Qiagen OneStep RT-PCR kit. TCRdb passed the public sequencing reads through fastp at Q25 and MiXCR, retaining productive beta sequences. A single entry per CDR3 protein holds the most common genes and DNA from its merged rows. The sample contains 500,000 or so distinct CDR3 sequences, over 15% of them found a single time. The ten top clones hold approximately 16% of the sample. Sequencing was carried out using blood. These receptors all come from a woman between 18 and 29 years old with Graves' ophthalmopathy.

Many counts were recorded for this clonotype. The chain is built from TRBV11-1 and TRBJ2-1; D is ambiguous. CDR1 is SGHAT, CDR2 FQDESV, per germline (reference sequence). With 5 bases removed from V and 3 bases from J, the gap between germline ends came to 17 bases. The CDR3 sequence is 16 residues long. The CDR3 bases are TGTGCCAGCAGCCCAAATCTAGTGGCAGTCTACAATGAGCAGTTCTTC. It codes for CASSPNLVAVYNEQFF.

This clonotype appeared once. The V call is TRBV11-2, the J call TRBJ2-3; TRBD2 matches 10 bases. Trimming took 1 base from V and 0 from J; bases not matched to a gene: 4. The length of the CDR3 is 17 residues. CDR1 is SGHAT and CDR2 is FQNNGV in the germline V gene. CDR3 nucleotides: TGTGCCAGCAGCTTAGCTGGACTAGCGGTTAGCACAGATACGCAGTATTTT. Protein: CASSLAGLAVSTDTQYF.